This T cell receptor (beta chain) originates from a study of T cell repertoires in cytomegalovirus infection. The germline V and J ends were trimmed by 4 bases and 8 bases, with 14 bases remaining between them. The CDR3 has 14 residues. Germline values: CDR1 MDHEN, CDR2 SYDVKM. TCRdb redid the calling of the reads with MiXCR, one entry per CDR3 protein. This sample has approximately 500,000 distinct CDR3 sequences; about 17% occur once, and the top ten carry around 25%. Material: CD8+ T cells from PBMCs. This clonotype was sampled from a human donor in good health (CMV status not recorded). Some clones in this sample may be carry-over from other donors' samples. This chain connects TRBV28 to TRBJ2-2; tentatively, D is TRBD1 or TRBD2 (5 bases each). The CDR3 reads CASSSRARGGELFF. CDR3 bases: TGTGCCAGCAGTTCCAGGGCCCGAGGGGGGGAGCTGTTTTTT. The whole variable domain, remainder taken from reference TRBV28 and TRBJ2-2, is DVKVTQSSRYLVKRTGEKVFLECVQDMDHENMFWYRQDPGLGLRLIYFSYDVKMKEKGDIPEGYSVSREKKERFSLILESASTNQTSMYLCASSSRARGGELFFGEGSRLTVL.